What follows are 4 T cell receptor beta chains derived from one specimen sequenced in a study of shared clonotypes between healthy human individuals. Generated by immunoSEQ multiplex PCR, the TCRdb table keeps only in-frame clones and is missing some. Among 2 million or so clones listed, about 95% were seen once. The sample was naive CD4+ T cells sorted from blood. Subset meaning: CD45RA+ positively selected. Source of these receptors: a man aged 18 to 30 in good health.

V gene TRBV7-9 combines with J gene TRBJ2-5; TRBD2 agrees at 10 bases. CDR1 and CDR2 from the germline V gene are SEHNR and FQNEAQ (reference sequence). J was trimmed by 1 base and V by 4 bases; bases with no gene match: 3. This CDR3 contains 15 residues. The CDR3: CASSWTSGTQETQYF. In nucleotides, the CDR3 is TGTGCCAGCAGCTGGACTAGCGGAACCCAAGAGACCCAGTACTTC.

The gene calls are TRBV2 and TRBJ1-1, with no clear D. Trimming stripped 3 bases from V and 10 bases from J, with 9 bases between. Germline CDR1 and CDR2: SNHLY and FYNNEI. The CDR3 length is 11 residues. This CDR3 is CASSEPERAFF. In nucleotides, the CDR3 is TGTGCCAGCAGTGAGCCAGAGCGAGCTTTCTTT.

This chain uses TRBV9 with TRBJ2-7; 8 bases align to TRBD2. Germline V gene data show CDR1 as SGDLS and CDR2 as YYNGEE. Trimming cost V 2 bases and J 3 bases; bases outside gene matches: 4. CDR3 size: 14 residues. The CDR3 sequence is CASSVAGTSYEQYF. The CDR3 nucleotides read TGTGCCAGCAGCGTCGCCGGGACTAGCTACGAGCAGTACTTC. The full variable domain, in which reference TRBV9 and TRBJ2-7 provide the parts outside the CDR3, is DSGVTQTPKHLITATGQRVTLRCSPRSGDLSVYWYQQSLDQGLQFLIQYYNGEERAKGNILERFSAQQFPDLHSELNLSSLELGDSALYFCASSVAGTSYEQYFGPGTRLTVT.

In regard to this clone: Other DNA sequences of this sample code for an identical CDR3. The chain has TRBV9 and TRBJ2-7; 10 positions agree with TRBD2. CDR1 is SGDLS and CDR2 is YYNGEE in the germline V gene. The CDR3 covers 14 residues. With 0 bases clipped from V and 6 bases from J, the junction kept 3 bases outside the gene matches. The CDR3 sequence: CASSVGLAGGEQYF. DNA for the CDR3: TGTGCCAGCAGCGTAGGACTAGCGGGTGGCGAGCAGTACTTC.